This TCR beta chain originates from a study of shared clonotypes between healthy human individuals. The table came from immunoSEQ multiplex PCR; TCRdb's copy has only in-frame clones and leaves some out. The table has approximately 1,500,000 clones, 95% to 99% seen once; the top ten hold less than 0.55%. The CDR3 loop spans 15 amino acids. CDR1 is SGHDT, CDR2 YYEEEE, per germline. The V segment lost 4 bases and the J segment 7 bases; nucleotides outside the gene matches: 9. V usage is TRBV5-6 and J usage is TRBJ2-7, with TRBD2 identical over 12 bases. The sequence was obtained from a man younger than 45 in good health. The specimen was naive CD4+ T cells sorted from blood. The subset: CD45RA+ positively selected. Written as DNA, the CDR3 is TGTGCCAGCAGCCCGAGACTAGCGGGAGTAAGTGAGCAGTACTTC. It translates to CASSPRLAGVSEQYF.